This TCR beta chain was sequenced for a study of blood T cell repertoires in COVID-19. Measured with immunoSEQ multiplex PCR; TCRdb has only the in-frame clones, and not every one. The repertoire has about 200,000 clones, roughly 89% of them found once; the top ten carry 2% to 2.5%. The TCR originated in a woman between 40 and 50 years old with acute COVID-19. The sequenced sample was PBMCs or T cells enriched from blood (not recorded which).

The CDR3 reads CSVAQGAVEKLFF. The CDR3, as DNA: TGCAGCGTTGCCCAGGGGGCGGTTGAAAAACTGTTTTTT. J is TRBJ1-4 and V is TRBV29-1; 8 bases are shared with TRBD1. V was clipped by 4 bases and J by 7 bases; unmatched bases: 5. Germline assignment: CDR1 SQVTM and CDR2 ANQGSEA. The CDR3 has 13 residues.